The rows below give T cell receptor beta chains drawn from one sample of a study of regulatory T cells in long-lasting Graves disease. TCRdb processed the multiplex PCR reads anew with MiXCR; each CDR3 protein has one entry. In the table there are approximately 350,000 distinct CDR3 sequences, over 9.5% of which are singletons. In addition, the sample was reused for a study of T cells in Graves' hyperthyroidism and ophthalmopathy.

The source was peripheral blood mononuclear cells (PBMCs), collected at new diagnosis, from a patient treated with antithyroid drugs. All receptors come from a woman between 18 and 29 years old with Graves disease. Each CDR3 is given with its conserved first and last residue. A D gene is named only where the DNA matches it firmly. Part of the rows lack a size; the others show once, few, many or a class for expanded clones.

V gene	clone size	D gene	J gene	CDR3 DNA	CDR3 protein
TRBV28	many	.	TRBJ2-7	TGTGCCAGCAGTTCCCGGGAGTACTACGAGCAGTACTTC	CASSSREYYEQYF
TRBV6-1	many	.	TRBJ1-1	TGTGCCAGCAGTGAACAAGAAAGAAGAGCTTTCTTT	CASSEQERRAFF
TRBV10-3	many	.	TRBJ1-1	TGTGCCATCAGTGAAGAGGGGAACATGAACACTGAAGCTTTCTTT	CAISEEGNMNTEAFF
TRBV6-1	many	.	TRBJ2-1	TGTGCCAGCAGGAGGGGTACCTCCTACAATGAGCAGTTCTTC	CASRRGTSYNEQFF
TRBV19	few	.	TRBJ1-5	TGTGCCAGTAGTATGTTACGCGGGGGACAGCCCCAGCATTTT	CASSMLRGGQPQHF
TRBV6-2/TRBV6-3	.	.	TRBJ1-2	TGTGCCAGCAGTTCGATTGTGGCCGGCTACACCTTC	CASSSIVAGYTF
TRBV27	many	TRBD1	TRBJ2-1	TGTGCCAGCAGACCAGGTCCCCCGACAGGGTACTCCTACAATGAGCAGTTCTTC	CASRPGPPTGYSYNEQFF
TRBV11-2	many	.	TRBJ2-1	TGTGCCAGCAGCTTAGGAGGACCGGTTGAGCAGTTCTTC	CASSLGGPVEQFF
TRBV11-2	many	TRBD2	TRBJ2-7	TGTGCCAGCAGCTCCTTTGAGACTAGCGCCTACGAGCAGTACTTC	CASSSFETSAYEQYF
TRBV7-8	many	.	TRBJ1-2	TGTGCCAGCAGCTTAGACGTAGGGCGGAGGGGCTACACCTTC	CASSLDVGRRGYTF
TRBV7-9	many	TRBD2	TRBJ2-1	TGTGCCAGCGATGAACTAGCGGGGGGTAATGAGCAGTTCTTC	CASDELAGGNEQFF
TRBV7-3	many	TRBD1	TRBJ2-3	TGTGCCAGCAGCCCGGGACAGCTGAGCACAGATACGCAGTATTTT	CASSPGQLSTDTQYF
TRBV20-1	.	TRBD1	TRBJ1-2	TGCAGTGCTAGGGACAGGAAGGAATATGGCTACACCTTC	CSARDRKEYGYTF
TRBV6-1	.	TRBD1	TRBJ1-5	TGTGCCAGCAGCCCACAGGGGGAGGGCAATCAGCCCCAGCATTTT	CASSPQGEGNQPQHF
TRBV28	.	.	TRBJ2-5	TGTGCCAGCTCCCGGGGGACCCAGTACTTC	CASSRGTQYF